This T cell receptor (beta chain) stems from a study of tumor and adjacent non-tumor tissue in lung cancer. Study summary: There were some 11 adenocarcinoma, a couple of squamous cell carcinoma and 1 small cell lung cancer cases. Patients were aged about 30 to 80, some 10 men and 5 women, stage I to III. General study findings and limits: Compared with tumor, normal lung showed significantly lower TCR diversity. In normal lung, the top 100 clones were significantly more dominant than in tumor.

A modified ARM-PCR protocol with three rounds of nested PCR amplified TCRbeta. From the multiplex PCR reads, TCRdb called clonotypes with MiXCR, one entry per CDR3 protein. The data show roughly 82,000 distinct CDR3 sequences, 75% to 85% seen once. No cell sorting was done before RNA was extracted from the tissue. This non-tumor lung sample came from over 3 cm beyond the tumor edge. A note on this clonotype: What it binds is unknown. The junction departs from the called germline gene at one end, perhaps through a read error.

The CDR3 sequence is 13 residues long. Germline V gene data show CDR1 as ENHRY and CDR2 as SYGVKD. The sequence was collected from a woman aged 50 to 65 with non-small cell lung cancer. Sequencing used distant non-tumor lung tissue. The rearrangement links TRBV10-3 to TRBJ2-7; the D gene could be TRBD1 or TRBD2 (5 bases each). The CDR3 loop is CAIEGQHSYEEYF. CDR3 bases: TGTGCCATTGAGGGGCAGCACTCCTACGAGGAGTACTTC.